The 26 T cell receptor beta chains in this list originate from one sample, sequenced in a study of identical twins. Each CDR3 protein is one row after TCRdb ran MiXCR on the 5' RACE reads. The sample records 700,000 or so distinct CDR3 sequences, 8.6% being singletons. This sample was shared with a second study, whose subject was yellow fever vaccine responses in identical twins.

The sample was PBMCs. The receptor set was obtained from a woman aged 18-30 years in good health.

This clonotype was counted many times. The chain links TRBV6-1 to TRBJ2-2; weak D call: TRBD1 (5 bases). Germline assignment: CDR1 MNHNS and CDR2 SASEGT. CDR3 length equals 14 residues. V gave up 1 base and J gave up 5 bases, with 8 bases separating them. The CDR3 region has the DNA TGTGCCAGCAGTGAAGGCGACAGAACCGGGGAGCTGTTTTTT. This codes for CASSEGDRTGELFF.

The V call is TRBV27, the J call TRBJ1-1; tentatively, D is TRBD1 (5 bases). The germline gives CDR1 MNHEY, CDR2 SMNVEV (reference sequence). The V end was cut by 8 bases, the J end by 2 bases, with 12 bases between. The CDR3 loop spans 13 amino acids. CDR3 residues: CASHSTGNTEAFF. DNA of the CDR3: TGTGCCAGCCACTCAACAGGTAACACTGAAGCTTTCTTT.

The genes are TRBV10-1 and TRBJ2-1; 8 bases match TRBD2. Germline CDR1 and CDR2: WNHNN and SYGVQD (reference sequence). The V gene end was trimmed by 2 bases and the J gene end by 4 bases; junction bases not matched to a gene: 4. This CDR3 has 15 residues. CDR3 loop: CASSEREGLYNEQFF. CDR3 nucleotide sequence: TGCGCCAGCAGTGAGCGGGAGGGGTTGTACAATGAGCAGTTCTTC.

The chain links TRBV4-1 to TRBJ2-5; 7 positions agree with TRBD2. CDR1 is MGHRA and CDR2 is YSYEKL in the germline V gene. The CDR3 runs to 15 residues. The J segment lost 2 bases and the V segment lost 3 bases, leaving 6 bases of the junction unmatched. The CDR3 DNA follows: TGCGCCAGCAGCCACATACCTAGCGGACAAGAGACCCAGTACTTC. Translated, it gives CASSHIPSGQETQYF.

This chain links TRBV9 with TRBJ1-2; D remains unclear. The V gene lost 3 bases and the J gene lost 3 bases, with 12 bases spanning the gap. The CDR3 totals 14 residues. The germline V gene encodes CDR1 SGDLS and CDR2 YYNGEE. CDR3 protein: CASSGFTEYYGYTF. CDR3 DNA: TGTGCCAGCAGCGGCTTCACGGAGTACTATGGCTACACCTTC.

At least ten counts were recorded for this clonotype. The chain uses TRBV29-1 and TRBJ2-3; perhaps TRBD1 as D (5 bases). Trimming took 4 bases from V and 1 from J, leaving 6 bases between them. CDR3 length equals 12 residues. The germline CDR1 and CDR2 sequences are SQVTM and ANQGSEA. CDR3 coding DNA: TGCAGCGTTGTGACAGGCACAGATACGCAGTATTTT. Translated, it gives CSVVTGTDTQYF.

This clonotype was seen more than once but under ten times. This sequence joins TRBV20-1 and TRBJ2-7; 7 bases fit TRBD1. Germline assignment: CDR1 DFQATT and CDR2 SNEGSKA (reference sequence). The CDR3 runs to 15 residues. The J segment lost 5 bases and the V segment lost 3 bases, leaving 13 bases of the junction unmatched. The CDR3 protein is CSARDRQGGGNEQYF. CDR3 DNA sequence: TGCAGTGCTAGGGACAGACAGGGTGGAGGCAACGAGCAGTACTTC.

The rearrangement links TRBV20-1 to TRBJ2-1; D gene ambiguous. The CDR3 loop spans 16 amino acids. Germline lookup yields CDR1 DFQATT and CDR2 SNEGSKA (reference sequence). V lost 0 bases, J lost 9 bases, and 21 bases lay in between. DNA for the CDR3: TGCAGTGCTAGAGATAGAAACAGTTTAGGGATACGTGAGCAGTTCTTC. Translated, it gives CSARDRNSLGIREQFF.

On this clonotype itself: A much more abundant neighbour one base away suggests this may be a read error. The CDR3 DNA sequence: TGTGCCAGCAGCCGGCTAGCGGGAGAAGAGACCCAGGACTTC. Its protein product is CASSRLAGEETQDF. This rearrangement joins TRBV4-2 to TRBJ2-5; the match to TRBD2 covers 10 bases. CDR3 length equals 14 residues. Germline-derived CDR1 and CDR2 are LGHNA and YNFKEQ.

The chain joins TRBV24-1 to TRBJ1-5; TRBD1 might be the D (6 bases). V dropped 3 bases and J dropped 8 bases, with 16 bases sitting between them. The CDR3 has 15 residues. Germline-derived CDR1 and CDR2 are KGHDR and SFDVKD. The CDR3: CATSDAQGPLEPQHF. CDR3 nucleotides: TGTGCCACCAGTGATGCACAGGGCCCTTTGGAGCCCCAGCATTTT.

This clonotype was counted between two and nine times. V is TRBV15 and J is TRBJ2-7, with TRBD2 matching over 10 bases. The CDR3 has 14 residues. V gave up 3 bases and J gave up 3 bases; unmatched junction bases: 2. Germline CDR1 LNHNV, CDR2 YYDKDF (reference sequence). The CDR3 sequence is CATSSPSGSYEQYF. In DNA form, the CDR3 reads TGTGCCACCAGCAGTCCTAGCGGGAGCTACGAGCAGTACTTC.

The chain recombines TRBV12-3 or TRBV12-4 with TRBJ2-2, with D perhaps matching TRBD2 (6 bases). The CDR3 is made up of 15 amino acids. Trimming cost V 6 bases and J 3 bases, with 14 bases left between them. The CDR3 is CASRDGSRDTGELFF. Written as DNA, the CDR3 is TGTGCCAGCAGGGACGGGAGTAGGGACACCGGGGAGCTGTTTTTT.

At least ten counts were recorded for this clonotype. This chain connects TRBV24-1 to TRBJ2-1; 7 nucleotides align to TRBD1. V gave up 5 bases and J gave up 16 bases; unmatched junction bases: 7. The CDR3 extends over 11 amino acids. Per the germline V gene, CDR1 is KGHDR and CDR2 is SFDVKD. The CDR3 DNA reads TGTGCCACCAGTGGACAGGGTTCAATTTTCTTC. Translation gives CATSGQGSIFF.

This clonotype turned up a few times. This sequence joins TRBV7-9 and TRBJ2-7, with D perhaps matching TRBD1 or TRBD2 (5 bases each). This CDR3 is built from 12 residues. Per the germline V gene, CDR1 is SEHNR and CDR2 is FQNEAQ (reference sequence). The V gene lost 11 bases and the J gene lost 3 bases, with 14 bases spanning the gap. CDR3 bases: TGTGCCGGGGGAGAGGGGTACTACGAGCAGTACTTC. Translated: CAGGEGYYEQYF. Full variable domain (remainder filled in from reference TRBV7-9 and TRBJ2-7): DTGVSQNPRHKITKRGQNVTFRCDPISEHNRLYWYRQTLGQGPEFLTYFQNEAQLEKSRLLSDRFSAERPKGSFSTLEIQRTEQGDSAMYLCAGGEGYYEQYFGPGTRLTVT.

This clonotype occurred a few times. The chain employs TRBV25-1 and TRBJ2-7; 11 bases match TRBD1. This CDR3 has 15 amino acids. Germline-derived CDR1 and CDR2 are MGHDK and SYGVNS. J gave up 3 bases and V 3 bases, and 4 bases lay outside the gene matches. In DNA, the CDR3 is TGTGCCAGCAGTGACGAGGGGACAGGGGGCTACGAGCAGTACTTC. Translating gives CASSDEGTGGYEQYF.

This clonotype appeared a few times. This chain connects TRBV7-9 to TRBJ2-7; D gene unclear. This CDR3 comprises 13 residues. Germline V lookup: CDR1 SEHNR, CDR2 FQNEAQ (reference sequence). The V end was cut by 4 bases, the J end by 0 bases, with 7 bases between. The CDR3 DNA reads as TGTGCCAGCAGCTCGATGAGCTCCTACGAGCAGTACTTC. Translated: CASSSMSSYEQYF.

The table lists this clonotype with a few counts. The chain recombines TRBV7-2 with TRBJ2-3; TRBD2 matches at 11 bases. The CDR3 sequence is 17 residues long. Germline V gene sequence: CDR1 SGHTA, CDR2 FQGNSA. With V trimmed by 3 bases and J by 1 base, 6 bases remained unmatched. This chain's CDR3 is CASSFLAGGLGTDTQYF. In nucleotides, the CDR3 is TGTGCCAGCAGCTTCCTAGCGGGAGGCTTGGGCACAGATACGCAGTATTTT. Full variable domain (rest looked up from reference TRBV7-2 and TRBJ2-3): GAGVSQSPSNKVTEKGKDVELRCDPISGHTALYWYRQSLGQGLEFLIYFQGNSAPDKSGLPSDRFSAERTGGSVSTLTIQRTQQEDSAVYLCASSFLAGGLGTDTQYFGPGTRLTVL.

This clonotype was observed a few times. The CDR3 is CASTPTGKNTEAFF. The CDR3 coding sequence is TGTGCCAGCACCCCGACAGGGAAGAACACTGAAGCTTTCTTT. This sequence joins TRBV12-3 or TRBV12-4 and TRBJ1-1; 7 bases are a match to TRBD1. CDR3 length: 14 amino acids. The ends lost 7 bases at V and 1 base at J; junction bases unmatched: 6.

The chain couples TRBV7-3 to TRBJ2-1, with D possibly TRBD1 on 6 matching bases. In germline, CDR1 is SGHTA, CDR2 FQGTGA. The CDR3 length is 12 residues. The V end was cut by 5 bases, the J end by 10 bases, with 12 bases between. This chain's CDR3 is CASSHRRGEQFF. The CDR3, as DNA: TGTGCCAGCAGCCACCGCAGGGGCGAGCAGTTCTTC.

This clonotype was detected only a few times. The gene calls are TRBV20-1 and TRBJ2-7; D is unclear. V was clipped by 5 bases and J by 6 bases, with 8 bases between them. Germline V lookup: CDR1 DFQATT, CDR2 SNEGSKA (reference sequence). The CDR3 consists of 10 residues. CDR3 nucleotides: TGCAGTGCTTGGGTTGGCGAGCAGTACTTC. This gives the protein CSAWVGEQYF.

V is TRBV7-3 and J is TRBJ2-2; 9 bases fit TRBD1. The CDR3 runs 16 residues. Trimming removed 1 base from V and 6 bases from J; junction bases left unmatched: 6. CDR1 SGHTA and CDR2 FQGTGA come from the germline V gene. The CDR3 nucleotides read TGTGCCAGCAGCTTAATTCCGGGACAGGGATCCGGGGAGCTGTTTTTT. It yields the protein CASSLIPGQGSGELFF.

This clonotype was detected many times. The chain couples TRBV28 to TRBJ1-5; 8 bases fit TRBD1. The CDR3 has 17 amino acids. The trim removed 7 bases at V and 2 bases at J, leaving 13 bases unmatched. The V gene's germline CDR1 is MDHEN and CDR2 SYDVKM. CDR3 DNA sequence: TGTGCCAGCAAGTCGGGGACAGGTTTTAATGGCAATCAGCCCCAGCATTTT. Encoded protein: CASKSGTGFNGNQPQHF.

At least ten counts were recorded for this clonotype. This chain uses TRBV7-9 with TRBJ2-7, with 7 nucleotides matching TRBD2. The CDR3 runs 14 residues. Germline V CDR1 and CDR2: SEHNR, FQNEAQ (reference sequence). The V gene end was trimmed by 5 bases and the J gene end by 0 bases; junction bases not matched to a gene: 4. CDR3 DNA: TGTGCCAGCAGCAATCGGGGGGACTCCTACGAGCAGTACTTC. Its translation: CASSNRGDSYEQYF.

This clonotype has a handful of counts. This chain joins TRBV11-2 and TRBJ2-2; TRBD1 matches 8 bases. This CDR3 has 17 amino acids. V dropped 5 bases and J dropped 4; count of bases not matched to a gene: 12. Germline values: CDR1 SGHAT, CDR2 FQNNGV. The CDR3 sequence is CASSDTRQGTPTGELFF. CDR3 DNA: TGTGCCAGCAGCGATACAAGACAGGGGACACCCACCGGGGAGCTGTTTTTT.

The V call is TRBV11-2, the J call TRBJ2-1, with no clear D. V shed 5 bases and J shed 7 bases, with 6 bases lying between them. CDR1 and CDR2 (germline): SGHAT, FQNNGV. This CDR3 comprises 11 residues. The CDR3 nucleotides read TGTGCCAGCAGCCCTTGGAATGAGCAGTTCTTC. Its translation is CASSPWNEQFF.

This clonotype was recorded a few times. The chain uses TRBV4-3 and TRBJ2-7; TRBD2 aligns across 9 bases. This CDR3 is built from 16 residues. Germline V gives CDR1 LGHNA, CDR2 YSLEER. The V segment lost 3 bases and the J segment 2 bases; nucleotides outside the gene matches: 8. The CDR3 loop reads CASSQKGGRAPYEQYF. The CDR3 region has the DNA TGCGCCAGCAGCCAGAAGGGCGGGAGGGCTCCCTACGAGCAGTACTTC.